This TCR beta chain was sequenced for a study of spatial heterogeneity in lung cancer. This clonotype was found many times. Time point described: blood at routine non-recurrence follow-up after resection. Whole RNA came from tumor, nontumor lung or frozen PBMC and was sequenced without being sorted. CDR3 length equals 14 residues. TCRdb independently ran MiXCR on the 5' RACE reads; one entry per CDR3 protein. The data hold some 36,000 distinct CDR3 sequences, with approximately 7.5% observed a single time. The source was PBMCs, collected at follow-up. The chain combines TRBV21-1 with TRBJ1-4. TRBV21-1 is annotated as a pseudogene. The TCR originated in a male donor with early-stage non-small cell lung cancer. CDR3 DNA sequence: TGTGCCAGCAGCAAGAAGGGTTCAACTGAAAAACTGTTTTTT. This gives the protein CASSKKGSTEKLFF.